The 22 T cell receptor beta chains in this list originate from one sample, sequenced in a study of cytomegalovirus exposure and HLA in healthy donors (dated by TCRdb to 2015 to 2018). The library came from the immunoSEQ multiplex PCR assay. For the multiplex PCR, a mixture combining 60 forward primers for TCR Vbeta segments and 13 reverse primers for TCR Jbeta segments was used. Drawn from immuneACCESS, this table holds only the in-frame rearrangements with V and J called that TCRdb kept. Clones are partly lost; checked studies trace under half to an unresolved V gene and leave the rest unexplained. The sample table records under 80,000 clones; about 80% of these occur just once. Of the sample, about 7% is held by the ten largest clones. The sequenced sample consisted of PBMCs. Receptors were obtained from a woman in her thirties or forties in good health and CMV-seronegative.

This clone has only a few counts. The chain couples TRBV19 to TRBJ1-5; the D gene is possibly TRBD1 (6 bases). With 9 bases removed from V and 0 bases from J, the gap between germline ends came to 21 bases. The CDR3 is 17 residues long. Germline values: CDR1 LNHDA, CDR2 SQIVND (reference sequence). Here the CDR3 reads CASGGQQAGDSNQPQHF. For the CDR3, the DNA is TGTGCCAGCGGGGGGCAACAAGCAGGGGATAGCAATCAGCCCCAGCATTTT. Filled out from reference TRBV19 and TRBJ1-5, the complete variable domain reads DGGITQSPKYLFRKEGQNVTLSCEQNLNHDAMYWYRQDPGQGLRLIYYSQIVNDFQKGDIAEGYSVSREKKESFPLTVTSAQKNPTAFYLCASGGQQAGDSNQPQHFGDGTRLSIL.

The chain recombines TRBV5-4 with TRBJ2-1; 14 nucleotides match TRBD2. CDR1 is SGHNT and CDR2 is YYREEE in the germline V gene (reference sequence). Losses at the gene ends were 4 bases for V and 5 bases for J; bases not matched to a gene: 2. This CDR3 comprises 15 residues. The chain's CDR3 is CASSGGLAGDNEQFF. CDR3 nucleotide sequence: TGTGCCAGCAGCGGGGGACTAGCGGGGGACAATGAGCAGTTCTTC.

The chain has TRBV10-3 and TRBJ1-1; a weak D match, TRBD1 (5 bases). The germline V gene has CDR1 ENHRY and CDR2 SYGVKD. V was shortened by 2 bases and J by 3 bases, with 10 bases between the two germline ends. The CDR3 is 14 amino acids. The DNA for the CDR3 is TGTGCCATCAGTGAGAAGGGAGGGGACACTGAAGCTTTCTTT. Its translation: CAISEKGGDTEAFF.

This rearrangement joins TRBV7-9 to TRBJ2-3, with TRBD2 matching 8 bases. V gave up 2 bases and J gave up 7 bases; unmatched junction bases: 5. The CDR3 loop spans 14 amino acids. Germline assignment: CDR1 SEHNR and CDR2 FQNEAQ (reference sequence). CDR3 sequence: CASSLLAGHNTQYF. The CDR3 region has the DNA TGTGCCAGCAGCTTACTAGCGGGCCACAATACGCAGTATTTT.

This clone was counted a single time. The chain links TRBV7-3 to TRBJ1-1; unclear D gene. The ends were cut back, 3 bases at V and 2 bases at J, with 10 bases in the middle. Per the germline V gene, CDR1 is SGHTA and CDR2 is FQGTGA. This CDR3 comprises 14 residues. The CDR3 DNA reads TGTGCCAGCAGCTTGGATCCAGGAAACACTGAAGCTTTCTTT. Protein sequence: CASSLDPGNTEAFF.

This rearrangement joins TRBV6-5 to TRBJ2-2, with a possible D match to TRBD1 (6 bases). The CDR3 has 15 amino acids. V dropped 4 bases and J dropped 2 bases, with 11 bases sitting between them. Germline V CDR1 and CDR2: MNHEY, SVGAGI. CDR3 region: CASSWGQTNTGELFF. CDR3 bases: TGTGCCAGCAGTTGGGGGCAAACTAACACCGGGGAGCTGTTTTTT.

The rearrangement uses TRBV28 and TRBJ2-2; 9 bases are shared with TRBD1. CDR1 is MDHEN and CDR2 is SYDVKM in the germline V gene. Trimming cost V 0 bases and J 6 bases; bases outside gene matches: 8. This CDR3 is 17 amino acids long. CDR3 in DNA: TGTGCCAGCAGTTTATGGGGGACAGGGAAGGTCGCCGGGGAGCTGTTTTTT. Its protein product is CASSLWGTGKVAGELFF.

This clone was seen only once. This sequence joins TRBV9 and TRBJ1-2, with D perhaps TRBD1 (6 bases). The V gene's germline CDR1 is SGDLS and CDR2 YYNGEE. The CDR3 runs 14 residues. The V and J ends lost 0 bases and 8 bases respectively, with 14 bases between them. The CDR3 region has the DNA TGTGCCAGCAGCGTAGTGTTGACAGGAGGAGGCTACACCTTC. The encoded protein is CASSVVLTGGGYTF.

The chain links TRBV11-2 to TRBJ1-5; 7 nucleotides match TRBD1. CDR3 size: 13 residues. Germline values: CDR1 SGHAT, CDR2 FQNNGV. Germline trimming cut 5 bases from V and 6 bases from J; bases unmatched to any gene: 4. The CDR3 loop is CASSIGTAQPQHF. In nucleotides, the CDR3 is TGTGCCAGCAGCATCGGGACAGCTCAGCCCCAGCATTTT.

The chain links TRBV6-5 to TRBJ1-2, with 7 bases aligning to TRBD1. V was pared by 0 bases and J by 8 bases, with 6 bases of the junction left unmatched. Per germline, CDR1 MNHEY and CDR2 SVGAGI. This CDR3 has 14 amino acids. The CDR3 DNA sequence: TGTGCCAGCAGTTACTCGTCCCAGGGGGGAGGCTACACCTTC. As protein: CASSYSSQGGGYTF.

The chain combines TRBV7-9 with TRBJ1-3, with TRBD1 matching over 9 bases. CDR1 and CDR2 from the germline V gene are SEHNR and FQNEAQ (reference sequence). CDR3 length equals 15 residues. With 5 bases clipped from V and 4 bases from J, the junction kept 6 bases outside the gene matches. CDR3 in amino acids: CASSLYTGGGNTIYF. The CDR3 nucleotides are TGTGCCAGCAGCCTATATACAGGGGGCGGAAACACCATATATTTT.

V usage is TRBV11-3 and J usage is TRBJ2-7; TRBD1 matches at 10 bases. V was clipped by 4 bases and J by 2 bases; unmatched bases: 5. CDR3 length equals 15 residues. Germline-derived CDR1 and CDR2 are SGHNT and YENEEA. The DNA of the CDR3 is TGTGCCAGCAGCTGGGGGACAGGGGTGCCCTACGAGCAGTACTTC. The encoded protein is CASSWGTGVPYEQYF.

The chain joins TRBV6-6 to TRBJ2-5, with a possible D match to TRBD2 (7 bases). The CDR3 loop spans 14 amino acids. V was cut by 5 bases and J by 1 base, with 11 bases left in between. Germline V gene data show CDR1 as MNHNY and CDR2 as SVGAGI (reference sequence). CDR3 loop: CASSTAGAQETQYF. CDR3 DNA: TGTGCCAGCAGTACGGCGGGGGCCCAAGAGACCCAGTACTTC.

V usage is TRBV9 and J usage is TRBJ1-5, with 8 nucleotides matching TRBD1. V lost 3 bases and J lost 11; bases outside the gene matches: 10. Germline assignment: CDR1 SGDLS and CDR2 YYNGEE. This CDR3 is built from 14 residues. This CDR3 reads CASSEGQVGGAQHF. CDR3 nucleotide sequence: TGTGCCAGCAGCGAGGGACAGGTTGGAGGGGCCCAGCATTTT.

The chain employs TRBV4-3 and TRBJ2-1, with a weak D call TRBD2 (6 bases). The germline V gene encodes CDR1 LGHNA and CDR2 YSLEER. V dropped 0 bases and J dropped 5 bases, with 8 bases sitting between them. The CDR3 runs 14 residues. The CDR3 DNA follows: TGCGCCAGCAGCCAAGATTGGAGGGACAATGAGCAGTTCTTC. Amino acid sequence: CASSQDWRDNEQFF.

This clone has just one count. This chain connects TRBV5-4 to TRBJ1-1; 7 nucleotides match TRBD1. The CDR3 has 13 amino acids. Germline CDR1 and CDR2: SGHNT and YYREEE (reference sequence). The V gene end was trimmed by 1 base and the J gene end by 3 bases; junction bases not matched to a gene: 0. The CDR3 DNA is TGTGCCAGCAGCTTGACAGGGGACACTGAAGCTTTCTTT. This encodes CASSLTGDTEAFF.

V gene TRBV7-7 combines with J gene TRBJ2-7, with 9 bases lining up with TRBD2. From germline, CDR1 is SSHAT and CDR2 FNYEAQ (reference sequence). Trimming cost V 5 bases and J 2 bases; bases outside gene matches: 7. The length of the CDR3 is 15 residues. CDR3 DNA sequence: TGTGCCAGCAGCCCCTTAGCGGGAGTAACCTACGAGCAGTACTTC. Protein product: CASSPLAGVTYEQYF. The complete variable domain, with remaining parts taken from reference TRBV7-7 and TRBJ2-7, reads GAGVSQSPRYKVTKRGQDVTLRCDPISSHATLYWYQQALGQGPEFLTYFNYEAQPDKSGLPSDRFSAERPEGSISTLTIQRTEQRDSAMYRCASSPLAGVTYEQYFGPGTRLTVT.

The chain is built from TRBV30 and TRBJ2-7; TRBD2 might be the D (6 bases). CDR3 size: 11 residues. Germline assignment: CDR1 GTSNPN and CDR2 SVGIG (reference sequence). The CDR3 nucleotides read TGTCCAACGGAGGGCTCCTACGAGCAGTACTTC. The encoded protein is CPTEGSYEQYF.

V is TRBV19 and J is TRBJ2-1; perhaps TRBD2 as D (6 bases). Per the germline V gene, CDR1 is LNHDA and CDR2 is SQIVND (reference sequence). The V gene lost 7 bases and the J gene lost 0 bases, with 10 bases spanning the gap. This CDR3 spans 14 amino acids. Here the CDR3 DNA reads TGTGCCAGTAAGGGGAGGAGCTCCTACAATGAGCAGTTCTTC. Protein sequence: CASKGRSSYNEQFF.

The chain couples TRBV5-6 to TRBJ1-6; D unresolved. The CDR3 loop spans 12 amino acids. V was trimmed by 0 bases and J by 8 bases, leaving 3 bases between them. Germline CDR1 reads SGHDT; CDR2 reads YYEEEE. The CDR3 region is CASSLGDSPLHF. The CDR3 nucleotides are TGTGCCAGCAGCTTGGGAGATTCACCCCTCCACTTT. Full variable domain (rest looked up from reference TRBV5-6 and TRBJ1-6): DAGVTQSPTHLIKTRGQQVTLRCSPKSGHDTVSWYQQALGQGPQFIFQYYEEEERQRGNFPDRFSGHQFPNYSSELNVNALLLGDSALYLCASSLGDSPLHFGNGTRLTVT.

The chain combines TRBV10-3 with TRBJ1-3; 7 nucleotides align to TRBD1. CDR3 length: 16 amino acids. The V and J ends lost 6 bases and 0 bases, in that order; junction bases with no gene match: 8. Germline V gives CDR1 ENHRY, CDR2 SYGVKD. CDR3 loop: CAISEPRQGSGNTIYF. As DNA, the CDR3 is TGTGCCATCAGCGAGCCCCGACAGGGCTCTGGAAACACCATATATTTT.

This clone was seen a handful of times. V and J are TRBV18 and TRBJ2-3, with D uncertain. V was trimmed by 0 bases and J by 5 bases, leaving 3 bases between them. The CDR3 extends over 12 amino acids. The V gene's germline CDR1 is KGHSH and CDR2 LQKENI. The CDR3 spells CASSPPKDTQYF. CDR3 nucleotides: TGTGCCAGCTCACCACCTAAAGATACGCAGTATTTT.